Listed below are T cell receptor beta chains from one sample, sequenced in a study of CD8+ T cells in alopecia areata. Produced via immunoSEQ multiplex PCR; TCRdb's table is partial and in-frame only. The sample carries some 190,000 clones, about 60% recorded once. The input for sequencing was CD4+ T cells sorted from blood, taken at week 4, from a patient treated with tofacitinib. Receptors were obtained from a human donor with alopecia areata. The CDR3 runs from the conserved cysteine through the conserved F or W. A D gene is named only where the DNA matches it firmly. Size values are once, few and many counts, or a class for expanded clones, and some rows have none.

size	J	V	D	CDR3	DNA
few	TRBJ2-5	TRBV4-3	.	CASSRFLGRETQYF	TGCGCCAGCAGCCGCTTCCTGGGTCGGGAGACCCAGTACTTC
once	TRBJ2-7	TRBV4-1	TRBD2	CASSQTPTSGIYEQYF	TGCGCCAGCAGCCAGACCCCGACTAGCGGGATCTACGAGCAGTACTTC
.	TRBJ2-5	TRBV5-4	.	CASSLAETQYF	TGTGCCAGCAGCTTGGCCGAGACCCAGTACTTC
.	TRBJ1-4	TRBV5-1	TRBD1	CASSLRQGENEKLFF	TGCGCCAGCAGCTTGAGACAGGGGGAAAATGAAAAACTGTTTTTT
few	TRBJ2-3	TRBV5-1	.	CASSRDGAASTDTQYF	TGCGCCAGCAGCAGGGATGGAGCGGCCTCCACAGATACGCAGTATTTT
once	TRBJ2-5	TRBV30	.	CAWSAHSTGMETQYF	TGTGCCTGGAGTGCCCACTCAACCGGGATGGAGACCCAGTACTTC
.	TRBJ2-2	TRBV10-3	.	CAISEPLTNTGELFF	TGTGCCATCAGTGAGCCCCTTACGAACACCGGGGAGCTGTTTTTT
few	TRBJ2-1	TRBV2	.	CASSSQGPSGEQFF	TGTGCCAGCAGTTCACAGGGACCCTCTGGTGAGCAGTTCTTC
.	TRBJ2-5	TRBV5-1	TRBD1	CASRQGEETQYF	TGCGCCAGCAGACAGGGGGAAGAGACCCAGTACTTC
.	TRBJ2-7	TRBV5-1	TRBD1	CASSIRDRGSYEQYF	TGCGCCAGCAGCATCCGGGACAGGGGTTCCTACGAGCAGTACTTC
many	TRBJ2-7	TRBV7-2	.	CASSLGSTRFYEQYF	TGTGCCAGCAGCTTAGGTTCCACTCGGTTCTACGAGCAGTACTTC
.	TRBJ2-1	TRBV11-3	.	CASSHRPWDSYNEQFF	TGTGCCAGCAGCCACCGACCCTGGGACTCCTACAATGAGCAGTTCTTC
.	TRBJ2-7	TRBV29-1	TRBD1	CSTGTARGEQYF	TGCAGCACCGGGACGGCCAGGGGGGAGCAGTACTTC
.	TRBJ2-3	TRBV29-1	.	CSVELGDTQYF	TGCAGCGTTGAACTGGGGGATACGCAGTATTTT
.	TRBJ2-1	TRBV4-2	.	CASSQVASRGYNEQFF	TGTGCCAGCAGCCAAGTGGCCTCCCGGGGTTACAATGAGCAGTTCTTC
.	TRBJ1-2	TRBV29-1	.	CSVEDANGYTF	TGCAGCGTTGAAGATGCAAATGGCTACACCTTC
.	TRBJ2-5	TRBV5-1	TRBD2	CASSAGLAGRETQYF	TGCGCCAGCAGCGCGGGACTAGCGGGGCGCGAGACCCAGTACTTC
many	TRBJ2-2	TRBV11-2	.	CASSLSNTGELFF	TGTGCCAGCAGCTTGTCGAACACCGGGGAGCTGTTTTTT
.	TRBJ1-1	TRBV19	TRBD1	CASSIGDRVGTEAFF	TGTGCCAGTAGTATTGGGGACAGGGTGGGGACTGAAGCTTTCTTT
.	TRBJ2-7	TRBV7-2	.	CASSTKVSSYEQYF	TGTGCCAGCAGCACCAAGGTTAGCTCCTACGAGCAGTACTTC
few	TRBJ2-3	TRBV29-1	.	CSVWRRTDTQYF	TGCAGCGTTTGGCGAAGAACAGATACGCAGTATTTT
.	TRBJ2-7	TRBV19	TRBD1	CASSTTGTGGSEQYF	TGTGCCAGTAGTACGACCGGGACAGGGGGAAGCGAGCAGTACTTC
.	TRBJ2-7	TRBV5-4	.	CASSLQGGEQYF	TGTGCCAGCAGCTTACAGGGCGGGGAGCAGTACTTC
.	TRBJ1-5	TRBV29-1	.	CSTREGDQPQHF	TGCAGCACCAGGGAGGGGGACCAGCCCCAGCATTTT
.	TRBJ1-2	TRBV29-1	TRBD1	CSVEDWPGQGADGYTF	TGCAGCGTTGAAGATTGGCCGGGACAGGGGGCCGACGGCTACACCTTC
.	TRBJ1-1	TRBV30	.	CAWSHAPRQMNTEAFF	TGTGCCTGGAGCCACGCACCCCGACAGATGAACACTGAAGCTTTCTTT
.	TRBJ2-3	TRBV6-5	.	CASSYSRPSTDTQYF	TGTGCCAGCAGTTACTCGAGACCTTCCACGGATACGCAGTATTTT
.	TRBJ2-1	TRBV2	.	CASSLGGGRAYNEQFF	TGTGCCAGCAGCCTCGGTGGGGGGCGCGCCTACAATGAGCAGTTCTTC
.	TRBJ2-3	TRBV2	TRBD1	CASSQLGTESDTQYF	TGTGCCAGCAGTCAACTAGGGACAGAGTCAGATACGCAGTATTTT
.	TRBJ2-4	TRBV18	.	CASSREPKNIQYF	TGTGCCAGCTCACGCGAACCGAAAAACATTCAGTACTTC
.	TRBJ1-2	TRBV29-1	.	CSVEEEDNYGYTF	TGCAGCGTTGAAGAGGAGGACAACTATGGCTACACCTTC
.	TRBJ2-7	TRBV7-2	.	CASSLRITDEQYF	TGTGCCAGCAGCCTGCGTATAACGGACGAGCAGTACTTC
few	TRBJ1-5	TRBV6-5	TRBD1	CASRQGVSQPQHF	TGTGCCAGCAGACAGGGGGTAAGCCAGCCCCAGCATTTT
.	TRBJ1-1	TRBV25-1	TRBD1	CASSTWGTGPSNGEAFF	TGTGCCAGCAGTACCTGGGGGACAGGGCCCTCCAACGGTGAAGCTTTCTTT
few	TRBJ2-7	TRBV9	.	CASSVATGFDEQYF	TGTGCCAGCAGCGTAGCTACAGGGTTCGACGAGCAGTACTTC
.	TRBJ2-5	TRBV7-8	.	CASSPRKSQETQYF	TGTGCCAGCAGCCCGCGGAAATCACAAGAGACCCAGTACTTC
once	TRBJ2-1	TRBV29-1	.	CSVEEGRNEQFF	TGCAGCGTTGAAGAAGGTCGTAATGAGCAGTTCTTC
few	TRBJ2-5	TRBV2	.	CASSSHDKPGMSPETQYF	TGTGCCAGCAGTAGCCACGATAAGCCGGGGATGTCCCCGGAGACCCAGTACTTC
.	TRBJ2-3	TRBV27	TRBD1	CASSPTGVLFTDTQYF	TGTGCCAGCAGTCCGACAGGGGTCCTCTTCACAGATACGCAGTATTTT
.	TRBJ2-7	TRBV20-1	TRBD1	CSGDRGDEQYF	TGCAGTGGAGACAGGGGGGACGAGCAGTACTTC
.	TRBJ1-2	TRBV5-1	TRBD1	CASRPNRGRNAYGYTF	TGCGCCAGCAGGCCCAACAGGGGCCGAAACGCGTATGGCTACACCTTC
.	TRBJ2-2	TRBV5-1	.	CASSLETGTGELFF	TGCGCCAGCAGCTTGGAGACGGGAACGGGGGAGCTGTTTTTT
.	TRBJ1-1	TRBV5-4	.	CASSLGRLNTEAFF	TGTGCCAGCAGCTTGGGGCGGTTGAACACTGAAGCTTTCTTT
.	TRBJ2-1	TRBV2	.	CASSVSREGEQFF	TGTGCCAGCAGTGTCAGCAGGGAAGGTGAGCAGTTCTTC
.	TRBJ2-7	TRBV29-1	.	CSVAGHRNPGEQYF	TGCAGCGTTGCTGGACACCGTAATCCGGGCGAGCAGTACTTC
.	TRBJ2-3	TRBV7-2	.	CASSSGGSTDTQYF	TGTGCCAGCAGCTCAGGCGGAAGCACAGATACGCAGTATTTT
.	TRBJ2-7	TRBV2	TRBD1	CASFRDRAVNYEQYF	TGTGCCAGCTTCCGCGACAGGGCTGTTAACTACGAGCAGTACTTC
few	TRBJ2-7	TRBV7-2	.	CASSLVVSSYEQYF	TGTGCCAGCAGCTTAGTCGTCAGCTCCTACGAGCAGTACTTC
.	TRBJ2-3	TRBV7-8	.	CASSSRGSGGGVTQYF	TGTGCCAGCAGCTCCCGCGGTAGCGGAGGGGGGGTGACGCAGTATTTT
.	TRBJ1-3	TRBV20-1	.	CSARFGNTIYF	TGCAGTGCCAGATTCGGAAACACCATATATTTT
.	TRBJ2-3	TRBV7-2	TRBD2	CASSLSGTRTDTQYF	TGTGCCAGCAGCCTTAGCGGGACCCGCACAGATACGCAGTATTTT
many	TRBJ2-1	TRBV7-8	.	CASSGARQDEQFF	TGTGCCAGCAGCGGGGCACGGCAAGATGAGCAGTTCTTC
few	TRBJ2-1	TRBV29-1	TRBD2	CSVALAGEFGFF	TGCAGCGTTGCGCTAGCGGGAGAGTTCGGCTTCTTC
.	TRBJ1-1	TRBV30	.	CAWSVKRNTEAFF	TGTGCCTGGAGTGTAAAAAGGAACACTGAAGCTTTCTTT